Below, 5 T cell receptor beta chains from the same sample are listed, as sequenced in a study of cytomegalovirus exposure and HLA in healthy donors. Measured with immunoSEQ multiplex PCR; TCRdb has only the in-frame clones, and not every one. The top ten hold roughly 6.5% of the sample, which has 200,000 or so clones, more than 80% seen once. The source material was PBMCs. These receptors were taken from a young man in good health and CMV-seropositive.

The chain joins TRBV4-3 to TRBJ1-4, with 8 bases identical to TRBD1. The CDR3 length is 15 residues. Germline V gives CDR1 LGHNA, CDR2 YSLEER. J gave up 5 bases and V 0 bases, and 2 bases lay outside the gene matches. Here the CDR3 DNA reads TGCGCCAGCAGCCAAGAAAGACAGGGGAATGAAAAACTGTTTTTT. Translated: CASSQERQGNEKLFF.

This clone occurred a few times. V and J are TRBV18 and TRBJ2-5, with D perhaps TRBD2 (5 bases). Trimming pared 3 bases from V and 1 base from J, leaving 9 bases between. The CDR3 is 14 residues long. Per germline, CDR1 KGHSH and CDR2 LQKENI. CDR3 protein: CASSPQRVQETQYF. The CDR3 nucleotides read TGTGCCAGCTCACCTCAGAGGGTCCAAGAGACCCAGTACTTC.

In this sample, this clone turned up a few times. V is TRBV4-1 and J is TRBJ2-5; no clear D. Germline-derived CDR1 and CDR2 are MGHRA and YSYEKL. V lost 4 bases and J 4 bases, leaving 4 bases between the germline ends. The CDR3 runs 11 residues. The CDR3 DNA reads TGCGCCAGCAGCCGAGGAGAGACCCAGTACTTC. Translation: CASSRGETQYF.

The gene calls are TRBV29-1 and TRBJ2-1; 7 bases map to TRBD1. Germline CDR1 SQVTM, CDR2 ANQGSEA. V gave up 5 bases and J gave up 4 bases; unmatched junction bases: 2. The CDR3 consists of 12 residues. The CDR3 nucleotides are TGCAGCGTTCCACAGGGGTACAATGAGCAGTTCTTC. It is translated as CSVPQGYNEQFF.

The chain carries TRBV15 and TRBJ2-7; 8 bases agree with TRBD1. Trimming took 6 bases from V and 6 from J; bases not matched to a gene: 4. Germline V gives CDR1 LNHNV, CDR2 YYDKDF (reference sequence). The CDR3 is 12 residues long. The CDR3 DNA is TGTGCCACCAGTCAGACAGGGGCCGAGCAGTACTTC. The encoded protein is CATSQTGAEQYF.